These 13 T cell receptor beta chains were all obtained from the same sample, sequenced in a study of cytomegalovirus exposure and HLA in healthy donors. Primers: 60 Vbeta forward and 13 Jbeta reverse. The protocol was immunoSEQ multiplex PCR, while the TCRdb copy is restricted to in-frame clones and leaves out a portion. Among 150,000 to 200,000 clones, more than 80% were seen once, and the ten largest hold 0.6% to 0.7%. Material for sequencing was PBMCs. These receptor sequences come from a boy aged 5 to 17 in good health and CMV-seronegative.

The chain carries TRBV5-8 and TRBJ1-2; a possible D gene is TRBD1 (5 bases). This CDR3 is 14 amino acids long. In germline, CDR1 is SGHTS, CDR2 YDEGEE. V lost 4 bases and J 4 bases, leaving 14 bases between the germline ends. CDR3 in amino acids: CASSGGRGGYGYTF. The CDR3 coding sequence is TGTGCCAGCAGCGGTGGTAGGGGAGGCTATGGCTACACCTTC.

CDR3 bases: TGTGCCAGCAGTGCCGTAACGACAGTGACTGAAGCTTTCTTT. The encoded protein is CASSAVTTVTEAFF. J is TRBJ1-1 and V is TRBV2, with D tentatively TRBD1 (5 bases). The CDR3 covers 14 residues. The germline gives CDR1 SNHLY, CDR2 FYNNEI. Trimming took 4 bases from V and 5 from J, leaving 14 bases between them.

This clone was seen a few times. The J gene is TRBJ1-1, the V gene TRBV5-1, with D maybe TRBD1 (6 bases). The V and J ends lost 4 bases and 10 bases respectively, with 14 bases between them. CDR3 size: 12 residues. CDR1 is SGHRS and CDR2 is YFSETQ in the germline V gene. The CDR3 DNA sequence: TGCGCCAGCAGCCCGGGACAAGGAGCAGCTTTCTTT. The encoded protein is CASSPGQGAAFF.

CDR3 in DNA: TGTGCCAGCAGCGACAGGCGGACCCAAGAGACCCAGTACTTC. Amino acids: CASSDRRTQETQYF. This chain links TRBV7-9 with TRBJ2-5; a possible D gene is TRBD1 (6 bases). The germline V gene encodes CDR1 SEHNR and CDR2 FQNEAQ (reference sequence). The CDR3 runs 14 residues. With 5 bases removed from V and 1 base from J, the gap between germline ends came to 11 bases.

The CDR3: CASTAGNNGNSPLHF. The CDR3 DNA reads as TGTGCCAGTACGGCAGGGAATAATGGTAATTCACCCCTCCACTTT. The chain has TRBV19 and TRBJ1-6; maybe TRBD1 (5 bases). This CDR3 comprises 15 residues. Germline V gene sequence: CDR1 LNHDA, CDR2 SQIVND (reference sequence). The V end was cut by 7 bases, the J end by 6 bases, with 16 bases between.

The rearrangement joins TRBV30 to TRBJ1-2, with 7 bases aligning to TRBD1. CDR1 GTSNPN and CDR2 SVGIG come from the germline V gene (reference sequence). The CDR3 has 13 amino acids. V shed 4 bases, J shed 3 bases, and the junction held 5 bases outside the gene matches. The CDR3 DNA reads TGTGCCTGGACCCCCGACAGGGACTATGGCTACACCTTC. Its protein is CAWTPDRDYGYTF.

J is TRBJ1-1 and V is TRBV2; 10 bases are shared with TRBD1. CDR3 length equals 15 residues. V lost 6 bases, J lost 1 base, and 5 bases stayed unmatched. The germline V gene has CDR1 SNHLY and CDR2 FYNNEI. CDR3 sequence (DNA): TGTGCCAGCAGGAAGACAGGGGGCTGGAACACTGAAGCTTTCTTT. It encodes CASRKTGGWNTEAFF.

The chain links TRBV11-3 to TRBJ1-2, with 9 bases aligning to TRBD1. In germline, CDR1 is SGHNT, CDR2 YENEEA. The CDR3 spans 18 residues. V shed 0 bases and J 3 bases; nucleotides not matched to a gene: 11. The CDR3, as DNA: TGTGCCAGCAGCTTAGAACCTCCGGGACAGGGAAGATACTATGGCTACACCTTC. This encodes CASSLEPPGQGRYYGYTF.

The chain uses TRBV29-1 and TRBJ1-2; no reliable D call. Germline CDR1 is SQVTM and CDR2 is ANQGSEA. The CDR3 is made up of 12 amino acids. V gave up 2 bases and J gave up 0 bases, with 4 bases separating them. This CDR3 reads CSVESTNYGYTF. CDR3 nucleotides: TGCAGCGTTGAATCAACTAACTATGGCTACACCTTC.

CDR3 in DNA: TGCGCCAGCAGCCAATCACCGGGGGGGACAGATACGCAGTATTTT. This gives the protein CASSQSPGGTDTQYF. The J gene is TRBJ2-3, the V gene TRBV4-1; 8 bases align to TRBD2. The germline gives CDR1 MGHRA, CDR2 YSYEKL. The CDR3 has 15 residues. V trimming: 2 bases; J trimming: 3 bases; junction bases outside the gene matches: 4.

This chain joins TRBV9 and TRBJ1-2; D call uncertain. The CDR3 covers 14 residues. Germline V gives CDR1 SGDLS, CDR2 YYNGEE. V was cut by 0 bases and J by 3 bases, with 9 bases left in between. The CDR3 DNA sequence: TGTGCCAGCAGCGTAGACGAGTACTACTATGGCTACACCTTC. Its protein product is CASSVDEYYYGYTF.

The chain links TRBV4-3 to TRBJ2-5; TRBD2 matches at 9 bases. Germline loops: CDR1 LGHNA, CDR2 YSLEER. V lost 4 bases, J lost 5 bases, and 8 bases stayed unmatched. This CDR3 is built from 15 residues. As DNA, the CDR3 is TGCGCCAGCAGCCTTAGACATACTAGCGGGGAGACCCAGTACTTC. This gives the protein CASSLRHTSGETQYF.

The chain is built from TRBV27 and TRBJ1-5; D gene ambiguous. The germline V gene encodes CDR1 MNHEY and CDR2 SMNVEV (reference sequence). The CDR3 length is 15 residues. Trimming cost V 5 bases and J 4 bases, with 15 bases left between them. The CDR3 spells CASSPRGPSNQPQHF. The CDR3 DNA follows: TGTGCCAGCAGTCCTCGTGGGCCCTCTAATCAGCCCCAGCATTTT.